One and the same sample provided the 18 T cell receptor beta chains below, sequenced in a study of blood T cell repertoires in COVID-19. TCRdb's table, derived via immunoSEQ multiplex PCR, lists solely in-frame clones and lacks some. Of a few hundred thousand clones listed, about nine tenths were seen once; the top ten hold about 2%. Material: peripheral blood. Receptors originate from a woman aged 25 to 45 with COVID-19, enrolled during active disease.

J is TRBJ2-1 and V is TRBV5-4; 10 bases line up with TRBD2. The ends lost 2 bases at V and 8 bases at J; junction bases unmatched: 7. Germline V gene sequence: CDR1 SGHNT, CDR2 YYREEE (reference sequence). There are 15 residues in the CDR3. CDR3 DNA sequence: TGTGCCAGCAGCTTTGAAGCGGGGGGGCAGGATGAGCAGTTCTTC. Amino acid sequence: CASSFEAGGQDEQFF.

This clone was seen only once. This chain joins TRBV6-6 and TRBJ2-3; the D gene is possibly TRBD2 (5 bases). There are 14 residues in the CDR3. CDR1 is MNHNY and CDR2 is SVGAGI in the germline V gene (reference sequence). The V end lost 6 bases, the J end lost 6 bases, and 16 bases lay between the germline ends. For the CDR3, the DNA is TGTGCCAGCAGCCTAGCCGGGTCTTCGGATACGCAGTATTTT. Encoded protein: CASSLAGSSDTQYF.

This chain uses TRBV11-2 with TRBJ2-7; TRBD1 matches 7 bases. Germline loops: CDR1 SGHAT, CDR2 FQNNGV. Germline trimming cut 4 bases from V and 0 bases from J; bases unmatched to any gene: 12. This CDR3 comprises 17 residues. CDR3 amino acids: CASSWLKGAPLSYEQYF. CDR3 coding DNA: TGTGCCAGCAGCTGGCTAAAGGGGGCCCCCCTCTCCTACGAGCAGTACTTC. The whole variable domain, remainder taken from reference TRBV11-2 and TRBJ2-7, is EAGVAQSPRYKIIEKRQSVAFWCNPISGHATLYWYQQILGQGPKLLIQFQNNGVVDDSQLPKDRFSAERLKGVDSTLKIQPAKLEDSAVYLCASSWLKGAPLSYEQYFGPGTRLTVT.

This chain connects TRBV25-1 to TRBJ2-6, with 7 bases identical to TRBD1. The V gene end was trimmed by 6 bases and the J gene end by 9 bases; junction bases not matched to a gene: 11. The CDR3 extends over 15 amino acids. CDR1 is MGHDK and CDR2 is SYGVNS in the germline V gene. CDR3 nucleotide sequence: TGTGCCAGCAGGAGTCAGGGGGAAGGCCACAACGTCCTGACTTTC. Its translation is CASRSQGEGHNVLTF.

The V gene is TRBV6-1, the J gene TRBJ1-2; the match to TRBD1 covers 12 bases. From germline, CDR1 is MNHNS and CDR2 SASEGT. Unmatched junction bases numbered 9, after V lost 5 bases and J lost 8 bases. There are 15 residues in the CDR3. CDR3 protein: CASSWGQGAERGYTF. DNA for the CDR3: TGTGCCAGCAGTTGGGGACAGGGGGCTGAGAGGGGCTACACCTTC.

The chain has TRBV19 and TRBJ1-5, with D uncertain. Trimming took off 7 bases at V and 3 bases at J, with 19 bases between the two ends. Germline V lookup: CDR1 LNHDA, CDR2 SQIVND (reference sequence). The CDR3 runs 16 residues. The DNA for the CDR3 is TGTGCCAGTACCAAGGGTAAAGGGAGATCCAATCAGCCCCAGCATTTT. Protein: CASTKGKGRSNQPQHF.

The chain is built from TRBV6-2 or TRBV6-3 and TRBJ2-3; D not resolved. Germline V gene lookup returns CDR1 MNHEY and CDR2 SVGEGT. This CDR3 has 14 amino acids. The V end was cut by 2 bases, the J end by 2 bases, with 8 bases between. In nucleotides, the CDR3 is TGTGCCAGCAGTTACGTTTCTAACACAGATACGCAGTATTTT. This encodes CASSYVSNTDTQYF.

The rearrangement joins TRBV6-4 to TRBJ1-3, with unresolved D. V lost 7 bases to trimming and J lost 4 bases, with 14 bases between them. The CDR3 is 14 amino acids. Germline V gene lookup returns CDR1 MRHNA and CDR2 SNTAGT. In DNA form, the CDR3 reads TGTGCCAGCAACACGTGGCCGCGGGGAAACACCATATATTTT. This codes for CASNTWPRGNTIYF.

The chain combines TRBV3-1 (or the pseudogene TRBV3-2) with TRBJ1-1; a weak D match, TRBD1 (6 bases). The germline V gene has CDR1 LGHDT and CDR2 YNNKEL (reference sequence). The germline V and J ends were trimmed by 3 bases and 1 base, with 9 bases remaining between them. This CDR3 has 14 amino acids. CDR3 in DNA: TGTGCCAGCAGCCAGATCAGGGGGAACACTGAAGCTTTCTTT. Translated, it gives CASSQIRGNTEAFF.

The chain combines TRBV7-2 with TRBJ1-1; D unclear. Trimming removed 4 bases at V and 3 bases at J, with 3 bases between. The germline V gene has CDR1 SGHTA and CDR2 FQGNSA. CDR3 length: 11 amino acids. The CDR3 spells CASSSYTEAFF. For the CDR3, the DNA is TGTGCCAGCAGCTCCTACACTGAAGCTTTCTTT.

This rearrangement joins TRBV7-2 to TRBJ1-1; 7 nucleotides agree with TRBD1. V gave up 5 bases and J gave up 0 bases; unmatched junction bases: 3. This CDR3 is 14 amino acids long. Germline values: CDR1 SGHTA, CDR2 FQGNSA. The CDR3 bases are TGTGCCAGCAGCACCAGGGGGATGAACACTGAAGCTTTCTTT. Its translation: CASSTRGMNTEAFF.

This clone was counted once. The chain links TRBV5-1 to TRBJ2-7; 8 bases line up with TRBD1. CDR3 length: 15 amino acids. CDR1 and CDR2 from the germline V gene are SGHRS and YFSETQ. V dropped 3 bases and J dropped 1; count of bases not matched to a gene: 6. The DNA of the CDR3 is TGCGCCAGCAGCTCATGGACAGGGTCGTCCTACGAGCAGTACTTC. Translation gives CASSSWTGSSYEQYF. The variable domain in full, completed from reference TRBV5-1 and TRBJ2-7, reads KAGVTQTPRYLIKTRGQQVTLSCSPISGHRSVSWYQQTPGQGLQFLFEYFSETQRNKGNFPGRFSGRQFSNSRSEMNVSTLELGDSALYLCASSSWTGSSYEQYFGPGTRLTVT.

The DNA of the CDR3 is TGTGCCAGCAGCCCAAAAACAGGGACAGATACGCAGTATTTT. Its protein is CASSPKTGTDTQYF. The chain links TRBV7-6 to TRBJ2-3, with D tentatively TRBD1 (6 bases). Germline assignment: CDR1 SGHVS and CDR2 FNYEAQ. Trimming stripped 5 bases from V and 3 bases from J, with 12 bases between. There are 14 residues in the CDR3.

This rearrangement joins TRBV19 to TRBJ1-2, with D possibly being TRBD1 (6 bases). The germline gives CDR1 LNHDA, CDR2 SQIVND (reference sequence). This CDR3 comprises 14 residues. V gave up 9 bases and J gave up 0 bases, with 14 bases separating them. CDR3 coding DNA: TGTGCCAGCGGGGACAAAGCTACTAACTATGGCTACACCTTC. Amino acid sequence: CASGDKATNYGYTF.

The CDR3 DNA sequence: TGTGCCAGCACCGTCTTGGGAGGGTCCAACACTGAAGCTTTCTTT. Its translation: CASTVLGGSNTEAFF. The gene calls are TRBV25-1 and TRBJ1-1; D is ambiguous. V gave up 7 bases and J gave up 2 bases, with 17 bases separating them. CDR1 MGHDK and CDR2 SYGVNS come from the germline V gene. CDR3 size: 15 residues.

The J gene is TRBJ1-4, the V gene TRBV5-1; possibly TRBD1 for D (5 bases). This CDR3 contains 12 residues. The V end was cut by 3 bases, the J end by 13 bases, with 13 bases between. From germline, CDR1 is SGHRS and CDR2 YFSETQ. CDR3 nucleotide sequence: TGCGCCAGCAGCTCGCAGGGTAATGGACTGTTTTTT. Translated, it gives CASSSQGNGLFF.

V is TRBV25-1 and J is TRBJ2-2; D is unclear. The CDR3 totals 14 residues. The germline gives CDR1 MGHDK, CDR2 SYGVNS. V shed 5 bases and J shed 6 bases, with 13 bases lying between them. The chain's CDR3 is CASSQRKSSGELFF. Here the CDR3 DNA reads TGTGCCAGCAGTCAGAGGAAGTCGTCCGGGGAGCTGTTTTTT.

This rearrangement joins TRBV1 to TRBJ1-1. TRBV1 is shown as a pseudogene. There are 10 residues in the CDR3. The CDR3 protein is CTSSQMSAFF. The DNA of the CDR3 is TGCACCAGCAGCCAAATGTCGGCTTTCTTT.